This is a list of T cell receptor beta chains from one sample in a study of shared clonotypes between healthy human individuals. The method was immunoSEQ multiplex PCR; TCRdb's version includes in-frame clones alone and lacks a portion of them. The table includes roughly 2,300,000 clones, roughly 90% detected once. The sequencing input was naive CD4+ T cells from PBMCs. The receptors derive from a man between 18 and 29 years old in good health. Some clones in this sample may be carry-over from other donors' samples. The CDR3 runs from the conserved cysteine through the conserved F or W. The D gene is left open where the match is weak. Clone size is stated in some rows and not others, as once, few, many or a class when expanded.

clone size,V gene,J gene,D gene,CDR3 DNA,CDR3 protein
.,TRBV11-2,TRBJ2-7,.,TGTGCCAGCAGCCCAGCCGTACGGGGCGGGGATTCCTACGAGCAGTACTTC,CASSPAVRGGDSYEQYF
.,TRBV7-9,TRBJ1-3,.,TGTGCCAGCAGCCCCAGGGGACTTTCCGGAAACACCATATATTTT,CASSPRGLSGNTIYF
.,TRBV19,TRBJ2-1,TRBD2,TGTGCCAGTAGTATTCGGGCTAGCGGGGGGCGGAATGAGCAGTTCTTC,CASSIRASGGRNEQFF
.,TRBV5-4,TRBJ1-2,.,TGTGCCAGCACCTTATTCCCCCAGGGATCCGGCTACACCTTC,CASTLFPQGSGYTF
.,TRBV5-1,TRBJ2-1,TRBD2,TGCGCCAGCAGCCGGGGTGGGACTAGCAACGGAAATGAGCAGTTCTTC,CASSRGGTSNGNEQFF
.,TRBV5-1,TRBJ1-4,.,TGCGCCAGCAGCTTTGGAGGGGGTGGTGAAAAACTGTTTTTT,CASSFGGGGEKLFF
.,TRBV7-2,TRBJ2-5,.,TGTGCCAGCAGCTTTCAAAGTTGGGAGACCCAGTACTTC,CASSFQSWETQYF
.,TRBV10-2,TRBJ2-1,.,TGCGCCAGCAGCGACCAGGGTTTCTCCTACAATGAGCAGTTCTTC,CASSDQGFSYNEQFF
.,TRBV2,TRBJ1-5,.,TGTGCCAGCCATGGCGGAGGGAGCAATCAGCCCCAGCATTTT,CASHGGGSNQPQHF
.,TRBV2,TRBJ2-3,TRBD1,TGTGCCAGCAGAGCCGGGACAGGGAACACAGATACGCAGTATTTT,CASRAGTGNTDTQYF
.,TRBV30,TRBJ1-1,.,TGTGCCTGGACCCCTGCCCTGAATCCAACACTGAAGCTTTCCTGGGAGTTCTTT,CAWTPALNPTLKLSWEFF
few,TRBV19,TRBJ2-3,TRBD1,TGTGCCAGTAGTATAGTTCCGGGACAGGGTGCAGATACGCAGTATTTT,CASSIVPGQGADTQYF
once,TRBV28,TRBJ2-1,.,TGTGCCAGCAGTCTCTCGACCCCTTACAATGAGCAGTTCTTC,CASSLSTPYNEQFF
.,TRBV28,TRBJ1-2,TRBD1,TGTGCCGCCACAACCGGGACAGACTATGGCTACACCTTC,CAATTGTDYGYTF
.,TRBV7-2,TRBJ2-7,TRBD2,TGTGCCAGCAGCCCCGGCGGGAGTTCCTACGAGCAGTACTTC,CASSPGGSSYEQYF
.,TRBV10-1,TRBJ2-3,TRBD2,TGCGCCAGCAGTGACCATAGCGGGTTGGGCGATACGCAGTATTTT,CASSDHSGLGDTQYF
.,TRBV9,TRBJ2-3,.,TGTGCCAGCAGCGTAGGCGGGATTATCGGTACGCAGTATTTT,CASSVGGIIGTQYF
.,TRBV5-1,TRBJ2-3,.,TGCGCCAGCAGCGAGGAAGGCACAGATACGCAGTATTTT,CASSEEGTDTQYF
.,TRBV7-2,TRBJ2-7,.,TGTGCCAGCAGGAAGCCGGGGGTCGACGAGCAGTACTTC,CASRKPGVDEQYF
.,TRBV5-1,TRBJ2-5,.,TGCGCCAGCAGCTTGGAGCGTGGGGCCCAGTACTTC,CASSLERGAQYF
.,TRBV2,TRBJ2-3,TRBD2,TGTGCCAGCAGTGAACTCAGCGGGAGGGGTAATACGCAGTATTTT,CASSELSGRGNTQYF
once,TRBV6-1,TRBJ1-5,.,TGTGCCAGCAGAGGATCGGGCAGGGGCAATCAGCCCCAGCATTTT,CASRGSGRGNQPQHF
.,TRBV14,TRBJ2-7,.,TGTGCCAGCAGCCAAGGTCTTAGCGGCTACGAGCAGTACTTC,CASSQGLSGYEQYF
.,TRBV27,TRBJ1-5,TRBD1,TGTGCCAGCAGTTTTGGCGCAGGGGGTGCGAATAGCAATCAGCCCCAGCATTTT,CASSFGAGGANSNQPQHF
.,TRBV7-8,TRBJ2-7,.,TGTGCCAGCTTCGGTCTAGCTATCAACGAGCAGTACTTC,CASFGLAINEQYF
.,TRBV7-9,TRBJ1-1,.,TGTGCCAGCAGCTTAAGTCGGGGGGACACTGAAGCTTTCTTT,CASSLSRGDTEAFF
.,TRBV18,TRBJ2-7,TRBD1,TGTGCCAGCTCCCTACGTCCGGGACAGGGCCCCTACGAGCAGTACTTC,CASSLRPGQGPYEQYF
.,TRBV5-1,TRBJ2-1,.,TGCGCCAGCAGCTTGAGTGGAGACTCCTACAATGAGCAGTTCTTC,CASSLSGDSYNEQFF
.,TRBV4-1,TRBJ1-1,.,TGCGCCAGCAGAGAGGACAGAACCAACACTGAAGCTTTCTTT,CASREDRTNTEAFF
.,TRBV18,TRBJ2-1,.,TGTGCCAGCTCCCGAGGTCCGAGGGCCAGGTTCTCCTACAATGAGCAGTTCTTC,CASSRGPRARFSYNEQFF
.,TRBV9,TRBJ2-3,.,TGTGCCAGCAGCCCCCTATGGGCAGATACGCAGTATTTT,CASSPLWADTQYF
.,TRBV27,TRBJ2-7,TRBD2,TGTGCCAGCAGTGCGACTAGCGGGAGGTTCGAGCAGTACTTC,CASSATSGRFEQYF
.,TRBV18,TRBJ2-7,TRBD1,TGTGCCAGCTCACCTAACCCGACAGGGTTAGACTACGAGCAGTACTTC,CASSPNPTGLDYEQYF
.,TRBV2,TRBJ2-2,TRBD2,TGTGCCAGCAGTGACCCTCGGGGGGACTACACCGGGGAGCTGTTTTTT,CASSDPRGDYTGELFF
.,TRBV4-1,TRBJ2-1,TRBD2,TGCGCCAGCAGCAGACCGGGACTAGAGGGTGAGCAGTTCTTC,CASSRPGLEGEQFF
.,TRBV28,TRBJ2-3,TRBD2,TGTGCCAGCAGTTTCGGGAGGGCCCGTCCAGATACGCAGTATTTT,CASSFGRARPDTQYF
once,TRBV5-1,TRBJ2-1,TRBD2,TGCGCCAGCAGCTTGTCGCTAGCGGGAGGAGGGAATGAGCAGTTCTTC,CASSLSLAGGGNEQFF
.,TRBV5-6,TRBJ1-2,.,TGTGCCAGCAGCTTGAGGGGCCGAGATAACTATGGCTACACCTTC,CASSLRGRDNYGYTF
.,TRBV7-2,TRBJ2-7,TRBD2,TGTGCCAGCAGCTTAAAAGCGGGAGAGGTCGAGCAGTACTTC,CASSLKAGEVEQYF
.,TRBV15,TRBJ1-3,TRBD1,TGTGCCACCAGCAGAGCGACAGGGGCCAATCCTGGAAACACCATATATTTT,CATSRATGANPGNTIYF